The T cell receptor (beta chain) described here comes from a study of blood T cells in healthy people across ages. Broader study findings: With unsorted PBMCs, a conclusive comparison of naive versus antigen-experienced cells was not possible.

Worth noting for this clonotype: What it binds is not known.

This CDR3 contains 14 residues. Germline CDR1 and CDR2: SNHLY and FYNNEI. The second PCR ran 7 to 11 cycles with a sample-barcoded 5' primer and J-beta primers. The authors tagged each cDNA molecule using a template-switch adaptor with 12 random nucleotides. In TCRdb, the 5' RACE reads were re-called with MiXCR into one record per CDR3 protein. Altogether approximately 830,000 distinct CDR3 sequences are present, approximately 65% being singletons, with the ten largest covering 28%. The receptor's source is a young man in good health. Sequenced material: blood. The rearrangement links TRBV2 to TRBJ2-4; the match to TRBD1 covers 10 bases. The J call could be wrong; TRBJ2-7 is a better fit for the DNA end. This CDR3 reads CASKSTTGGLEQYF. The CDR3 region has the DNA TGTGCCAGCAAATCAACGACAGGGGGCCTCGAGCAGTACTTC.